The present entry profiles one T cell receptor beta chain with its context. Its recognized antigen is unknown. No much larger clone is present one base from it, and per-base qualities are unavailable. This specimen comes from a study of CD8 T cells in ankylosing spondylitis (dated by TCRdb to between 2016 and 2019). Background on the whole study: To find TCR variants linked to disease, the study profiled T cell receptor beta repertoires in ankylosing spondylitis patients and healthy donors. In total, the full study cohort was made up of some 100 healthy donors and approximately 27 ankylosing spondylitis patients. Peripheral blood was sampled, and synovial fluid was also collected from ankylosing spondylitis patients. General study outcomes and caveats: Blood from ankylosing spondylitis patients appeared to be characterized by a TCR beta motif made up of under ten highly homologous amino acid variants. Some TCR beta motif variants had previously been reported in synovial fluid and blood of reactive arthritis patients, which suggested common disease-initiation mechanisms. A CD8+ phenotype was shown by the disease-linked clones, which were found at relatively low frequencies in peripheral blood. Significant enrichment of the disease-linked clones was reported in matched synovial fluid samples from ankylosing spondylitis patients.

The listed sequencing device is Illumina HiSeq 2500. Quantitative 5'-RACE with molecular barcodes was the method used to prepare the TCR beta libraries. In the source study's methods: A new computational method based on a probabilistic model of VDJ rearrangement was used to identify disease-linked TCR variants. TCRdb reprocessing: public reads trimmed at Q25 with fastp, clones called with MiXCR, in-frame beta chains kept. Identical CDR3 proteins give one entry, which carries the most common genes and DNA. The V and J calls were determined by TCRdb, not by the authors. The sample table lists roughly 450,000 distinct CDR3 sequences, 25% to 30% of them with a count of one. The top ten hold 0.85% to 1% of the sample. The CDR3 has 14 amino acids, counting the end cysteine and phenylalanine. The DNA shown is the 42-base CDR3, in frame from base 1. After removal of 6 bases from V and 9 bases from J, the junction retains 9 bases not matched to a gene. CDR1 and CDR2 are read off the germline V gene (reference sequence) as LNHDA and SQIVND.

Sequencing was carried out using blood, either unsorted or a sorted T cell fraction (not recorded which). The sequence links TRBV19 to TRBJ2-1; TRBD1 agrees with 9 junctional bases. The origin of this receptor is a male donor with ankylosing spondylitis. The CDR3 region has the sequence CASSPGTGGPEQFF. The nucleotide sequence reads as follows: TGTGCCAGTAGCCCTGGCACAGGGGGCCCTGAGCAGTTCTTC.